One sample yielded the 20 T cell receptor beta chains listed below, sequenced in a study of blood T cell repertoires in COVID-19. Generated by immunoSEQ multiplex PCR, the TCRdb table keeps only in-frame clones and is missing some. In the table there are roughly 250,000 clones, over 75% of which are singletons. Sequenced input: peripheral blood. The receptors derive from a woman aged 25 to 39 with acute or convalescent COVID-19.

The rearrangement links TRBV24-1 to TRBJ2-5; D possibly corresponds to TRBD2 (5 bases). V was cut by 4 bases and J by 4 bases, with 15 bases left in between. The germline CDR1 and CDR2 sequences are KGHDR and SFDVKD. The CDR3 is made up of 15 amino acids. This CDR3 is CATSDGGAGGETQYF. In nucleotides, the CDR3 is TGTGCCACCAGTGACGGAGGTGCAGGCGGAGAGACCCAGTACTTC.

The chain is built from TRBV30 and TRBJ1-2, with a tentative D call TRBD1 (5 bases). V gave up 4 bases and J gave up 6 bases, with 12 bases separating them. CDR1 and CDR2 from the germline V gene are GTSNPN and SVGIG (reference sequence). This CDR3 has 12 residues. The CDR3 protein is CAWTLGGDGYTF. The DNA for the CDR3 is TGTGCCTGGACCTTGGGGGGGGATGGCTACACCTTC.

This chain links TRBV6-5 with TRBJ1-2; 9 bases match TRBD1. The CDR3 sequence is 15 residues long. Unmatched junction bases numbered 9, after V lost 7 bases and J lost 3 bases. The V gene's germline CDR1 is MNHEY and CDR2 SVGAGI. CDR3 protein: CASNLQGALHYGYTF. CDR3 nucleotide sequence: TGTGCCAGCAATTTACAGGGGGCGCTACACTATGGCTACACCTTC.

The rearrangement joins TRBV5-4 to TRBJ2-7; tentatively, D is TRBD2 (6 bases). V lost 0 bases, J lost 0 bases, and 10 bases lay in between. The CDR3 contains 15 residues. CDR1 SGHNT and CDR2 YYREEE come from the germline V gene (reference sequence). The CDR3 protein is CASSLAVGGSYEQYF. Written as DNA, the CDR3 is TGTGCCAGCAGCTTGGCCGTGGGGGGCTCCTACGAGCAGTACTTC.

The CDR3 here is CASSVGTANSGNTIYF. CDR3 in DNA: TGTGCCAGCAGTGTTGGGACAGCGAACTCTGGAAACACCATATATTTT. This chain links TRBV6-1 with TRBJ1-3; 7 bases are a match to TRBD1. V lost 4 bases, J lost 0 bases, and 6 bases stayed unmatched. The CDR3 has 16 residues. Germline CDR1 and CDR2: MNHNS and SASEGT.

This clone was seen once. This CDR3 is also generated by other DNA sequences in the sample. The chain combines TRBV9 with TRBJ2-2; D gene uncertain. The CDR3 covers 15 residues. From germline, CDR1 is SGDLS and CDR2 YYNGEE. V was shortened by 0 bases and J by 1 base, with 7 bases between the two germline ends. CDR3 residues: CASSVATGNTGELFF. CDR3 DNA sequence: TGTGCCAGCAGCGTAGCGACGGGGAACACCGGGGAGCTGTTTTTT. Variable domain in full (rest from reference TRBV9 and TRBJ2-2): DSGVTQTPKHLITATGQRVTLRCSPRSGDLSVYWYQQSLDQGLQFLIQYYNGEERAKGNILERFSAQQFPDLHSELNLSSLELGDSALYFCASSVATGNTGELFFGEGSRLTVL.

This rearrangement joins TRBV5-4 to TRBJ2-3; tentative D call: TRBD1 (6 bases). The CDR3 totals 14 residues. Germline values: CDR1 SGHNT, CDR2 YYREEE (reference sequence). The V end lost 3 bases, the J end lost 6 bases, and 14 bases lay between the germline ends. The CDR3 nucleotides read TGTGCCAGCAGCTGGGGGCCAGGGTTGGATACGCAGTATTTT. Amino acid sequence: CASSWGPGLDTQYF.

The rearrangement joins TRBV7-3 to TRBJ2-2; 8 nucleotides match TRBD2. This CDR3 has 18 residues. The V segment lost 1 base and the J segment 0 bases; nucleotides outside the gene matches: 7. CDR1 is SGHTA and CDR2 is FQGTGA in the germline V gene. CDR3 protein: CASSLRASGFANTGELFF. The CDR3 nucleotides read TGTGCCAGCAGCTTAAGGGCTAGCGGGTTCGCGAACACCGGGGAGCTGTTTTTT.

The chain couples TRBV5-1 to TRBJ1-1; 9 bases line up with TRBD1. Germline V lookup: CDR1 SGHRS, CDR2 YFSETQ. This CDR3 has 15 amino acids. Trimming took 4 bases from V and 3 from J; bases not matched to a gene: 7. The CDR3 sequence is CASSPTGGSDTEAFF. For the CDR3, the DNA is TGCGCCAGCAGCCCAACAGGGGGCTCGGACACTGAAGCTTTCTTT.

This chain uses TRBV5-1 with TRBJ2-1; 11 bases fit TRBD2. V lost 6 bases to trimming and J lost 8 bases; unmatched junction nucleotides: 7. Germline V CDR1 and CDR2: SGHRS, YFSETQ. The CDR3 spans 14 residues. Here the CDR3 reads CASNLAGGRDEQFF. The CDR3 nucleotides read TGCGCCAGCAACCTAGCGGGAGGTCGGGATGAGCAGTTCTTC.

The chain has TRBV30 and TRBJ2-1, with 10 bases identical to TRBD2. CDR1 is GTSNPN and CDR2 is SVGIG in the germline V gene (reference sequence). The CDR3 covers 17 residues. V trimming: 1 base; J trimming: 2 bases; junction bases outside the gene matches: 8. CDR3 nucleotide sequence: TGTGCCTGGAGTGGTAGGCTAGCGGGAGACCCCTACAATGAGCAGTTCTTC. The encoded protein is CAWSGRLAGDPYNEQFF.

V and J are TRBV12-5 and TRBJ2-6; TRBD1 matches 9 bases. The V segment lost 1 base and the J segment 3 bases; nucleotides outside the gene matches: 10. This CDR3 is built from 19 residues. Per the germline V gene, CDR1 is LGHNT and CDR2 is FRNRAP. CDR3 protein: CASGLAGIQGALGANVLTF. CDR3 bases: TGTGCTAGTGGTTTGGCCGGGATACAGGGGGCGCTTGGGGCCAACGTCCTGACTTTC. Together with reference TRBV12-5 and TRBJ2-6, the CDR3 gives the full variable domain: DARVTQTPRHKVTEMGQEVTMRCQPILGHNTVFWYRQTMMQGLELLAYFRNRAPLDDSGMPKDRFSAEMPDATLATLKIQPSEPRDSAVYFCASGLAGIQGALGANVLTFGAGSRLTVL.

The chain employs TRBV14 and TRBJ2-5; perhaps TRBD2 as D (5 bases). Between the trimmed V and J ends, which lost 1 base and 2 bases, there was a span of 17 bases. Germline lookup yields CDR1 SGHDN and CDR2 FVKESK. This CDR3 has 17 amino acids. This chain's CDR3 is CASSQVRPRVEQETQYF. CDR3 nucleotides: TGTGCCAGCAGCCAAGTTCGCCCGCGGGTTGAACAAGAGACCCAGTACTTC.

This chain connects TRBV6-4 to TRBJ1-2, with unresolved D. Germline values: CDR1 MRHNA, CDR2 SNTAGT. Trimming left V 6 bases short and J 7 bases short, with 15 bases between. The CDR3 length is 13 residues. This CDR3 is CASSSSRGLGYTF. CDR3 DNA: TGTGCCAGCAGCAGCTCTCGTGGACTTGGCTACACCTTC.

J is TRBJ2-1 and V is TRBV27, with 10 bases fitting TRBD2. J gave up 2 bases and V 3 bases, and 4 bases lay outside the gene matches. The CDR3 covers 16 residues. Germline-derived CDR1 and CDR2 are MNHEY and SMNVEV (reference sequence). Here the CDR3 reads CASSLSLAGAYNEQFF. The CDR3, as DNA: TGTGCCAGCAGTTTGTCTCTAGCGGGGGCCTACAATGAGCAGTTCTTC.

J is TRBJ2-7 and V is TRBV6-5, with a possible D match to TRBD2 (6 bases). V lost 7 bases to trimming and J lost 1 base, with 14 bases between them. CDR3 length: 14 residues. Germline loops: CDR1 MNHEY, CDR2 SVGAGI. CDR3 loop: CASTPAGGSYEQYF. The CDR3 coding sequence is TGTGCCAGCACCCCAGCGGGCGGATCCTACGAGCAGTACTTC.

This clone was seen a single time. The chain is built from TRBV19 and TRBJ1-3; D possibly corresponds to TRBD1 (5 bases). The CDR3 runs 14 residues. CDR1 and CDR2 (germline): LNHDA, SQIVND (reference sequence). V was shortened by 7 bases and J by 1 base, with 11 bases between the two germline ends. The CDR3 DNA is TGTGCCAGTACACAGGCTCCTTCTGGAAACACCATATATTTT. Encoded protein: CASTQAPSGNTIYF. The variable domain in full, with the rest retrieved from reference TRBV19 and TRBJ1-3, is DGGITQSPKYLFRKEGQNVTLSCEQNLNHDAMYWYRQDPGQGLRLIYYSQIVNDFQKGDIAEGYSVSREKKESFPLTVTSAQKNPTAFYLCASTQAPSGNTIYFGEGSWLTVV.

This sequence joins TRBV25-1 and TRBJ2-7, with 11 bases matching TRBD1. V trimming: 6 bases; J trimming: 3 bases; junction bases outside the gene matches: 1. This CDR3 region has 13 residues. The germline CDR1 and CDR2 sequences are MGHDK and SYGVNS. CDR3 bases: TGTGCCAGCAGCGGGACAGGGGGCTACGAGCAGTACTTC. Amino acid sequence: CASSGTGGYEQYF.

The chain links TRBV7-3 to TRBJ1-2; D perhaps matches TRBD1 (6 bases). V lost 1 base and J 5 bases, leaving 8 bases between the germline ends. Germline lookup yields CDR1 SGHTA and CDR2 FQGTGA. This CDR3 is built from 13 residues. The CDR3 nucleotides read TGTGCCAGCAGCTTAATGCAGGGGTATGGCTACACCTTC. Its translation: CASSLMQGYGYTF.

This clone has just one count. The CDR3 DNA reads TGTGCCAGCAGCTTTTCAGGGGTCGCTGAAGCTTTCTTT. As protein: CASSFSGVAEAFF. The chain recombines TRBV5-6 with TRBJ1-1; the D gene is possibly TRBD1 (6 bases). From germline, CDR1 is SGHDT and CDR2 YYEEEE. Trimming took 2 bases from V and 6 from J, leaving 11 bases between them. The CDR3 covers 13 residues.